This T cell receptor (beta chain) emerged from a study of T cells in Graves' hyperthyroidism and ophthalmopathy. TCR beta CDR3 region amplification was performed from RNA transcripts. The primer set for the first-round RT-PCR of the TCR CDR3 was HTBI. Using its own MiXCR run on the multiplex PCR reads, TCRdb lists one record per CDR3 protein. The sample consists of some 490,000 distinct CDR3 sequences, approximately 23% of them appearing once. CDR3 length: 15 amino acids. Germline CDR1 and CDR2: MNHEY and SVGEGT. Germline trimming cut 7 bases from V and 5 bases from J; bases unmatched to any gene: 11.

This clonotype was obtained from an older woman with Graves' ophthalmopathy. V gene TRBV6-2 or TRBV6-3 combines with J gene TRBJ2-3; TRBD2 aligns across 8 bases. Source material: blood. The CDR3 DNA reads as TGTGCCAGCAACAAAGCGGGAGTGGTTGGAGATACGCAGTATTTT. Translated: CASNKAGVVGDTQYF.